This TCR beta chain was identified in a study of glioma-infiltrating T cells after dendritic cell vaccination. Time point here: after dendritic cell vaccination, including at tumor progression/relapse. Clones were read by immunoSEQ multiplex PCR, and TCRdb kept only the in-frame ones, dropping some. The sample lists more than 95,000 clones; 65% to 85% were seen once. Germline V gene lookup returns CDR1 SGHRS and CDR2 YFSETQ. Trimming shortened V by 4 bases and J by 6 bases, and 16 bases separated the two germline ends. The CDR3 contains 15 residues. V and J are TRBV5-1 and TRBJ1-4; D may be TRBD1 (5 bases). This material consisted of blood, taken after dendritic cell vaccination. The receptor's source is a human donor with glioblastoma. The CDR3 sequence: CASSPGLRSDEKLFF. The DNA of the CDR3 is TGCGCCAGCAGCCCAGGGCTCCGTTCGGATGAAAAACTGTTTTTT.